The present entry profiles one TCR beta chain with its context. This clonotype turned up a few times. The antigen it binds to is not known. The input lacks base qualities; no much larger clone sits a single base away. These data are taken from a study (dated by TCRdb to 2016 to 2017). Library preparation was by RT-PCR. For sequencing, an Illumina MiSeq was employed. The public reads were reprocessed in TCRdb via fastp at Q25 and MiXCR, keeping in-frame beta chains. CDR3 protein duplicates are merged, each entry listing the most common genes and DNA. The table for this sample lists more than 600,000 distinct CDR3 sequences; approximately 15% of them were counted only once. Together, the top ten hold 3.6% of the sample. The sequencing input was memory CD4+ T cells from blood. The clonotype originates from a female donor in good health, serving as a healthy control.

Here is the DNA: TGTGCCACCGCCCCCCCCGGACGGAGGGAGGGTCAGCCCCAGCATTTT. Translated, this gives CATAPPGRREGQPQHF. The chain uses TRBV6-6 and TRBJ1-5, with the D gene not clear enough to name. Per the germline V gene (reference sequence), MNHNY is the CDR1 and SVGAGI is the CDR2. The CDR3, from cysteine to phenylalanine, totals 16 residues. Of the read, only the CDR3 DNA is kept; its 48 bases are in frame from base 1. V and J are truncated by 10 bases and 6 bases respectively, leaving an intervening sequence of 25 bases.